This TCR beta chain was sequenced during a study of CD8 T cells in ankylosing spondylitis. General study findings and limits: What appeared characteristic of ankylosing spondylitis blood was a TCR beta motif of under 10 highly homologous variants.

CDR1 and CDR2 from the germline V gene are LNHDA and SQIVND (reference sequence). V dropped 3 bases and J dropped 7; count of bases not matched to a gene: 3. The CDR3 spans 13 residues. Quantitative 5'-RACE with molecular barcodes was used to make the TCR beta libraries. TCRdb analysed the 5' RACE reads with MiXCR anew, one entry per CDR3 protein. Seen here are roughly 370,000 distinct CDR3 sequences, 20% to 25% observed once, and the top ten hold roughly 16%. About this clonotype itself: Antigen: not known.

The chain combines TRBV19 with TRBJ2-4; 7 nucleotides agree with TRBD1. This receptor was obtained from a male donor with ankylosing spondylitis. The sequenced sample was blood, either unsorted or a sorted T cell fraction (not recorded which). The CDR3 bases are TGTGCCAGTAGTATGGGGACAGTTAACATTCAGTACTTC. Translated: CASSMGTVNIQYF.